A selection of T cell receptor beta chains follows, all from one sample in a study of beta chain features in type 1 diabetes. The assay was immunoSEQ multiplex PCR, and TCRdb's table has in-frame clones only and misses some. The sample shows under 200,000 clones, 6.5% to 10% of them seen only once. Sequences were obtained from central memory CD4+ T cells from blood. All receptors derive from a woman aged 18-35 years with type 1 diabetes. The CDR3 runs from the conserved cysteine through the conserved F or W. The D gene is left open where the match is weak. Size values are once, few and many counts, or a class for expanded clones, and some rows have none.

V,J,length,D,size,DNA,CDR3
TRBV11-2,TRBJ2-5,13,.,.,TGTGCCAGCAGCTTAGGTCGCCAAGAGACCCAGTACTTC,CASSLGRQETQYF
TRBV15,TRBJ2-1,17,.,few,TGTGCCACCAGCAGTCGATGGGACTCGAGCTCCTACAATGAGCAGTTCTTC,CATSSRWDSSSYNEQFF
TRBV2,TRBJ2-4,14,.,few,TGTGCCAGCAGGGTGGACATAGCCAAAAACATTCAGTACTTC,CASRVDIAKNIQYF
TRBV29-1,TRBJ2-1,14,TRBD2,.,TGCAGCGTTGGAGCTAGCGGGAGGGACAATGAGCAGTTCTTC,CSVGASGRDNEQFF
TRBV11-3,TRBJ2-2,16,.,few,TGTGCCAGCAGCACCCCCGGGAGACGAATCACCGGGGAGCTGTTTTTT,CASSTPGRRITGELFF
TRBV15,TRBJ1-6,15,.,few,TGTGCCACCAGCAGGCGACAGGCCGATAATTCACCCCTCCACTTT,CATSRRQADNSPLHF
TRBV6-6,TRBJ2-3,11,.,few,TGTGCCAGCAGCATAGCGGCAACGCAGTATTTT,CASSIAATQYF
TRBV29-1,TRBJ2-7,14,TRBD1,few,TGCAGCGCCACACGCGGACAGGGCGGCTACGAGCAGTACTTC,CSATRGQGGYEQYF
TRBV5-1,TRBJ1-6,15,.,.,TGCGCCAGCAGCTTGGGGGCGAGTATAGAGCCACCCCTCCACTTT,CASSLGASIEPPLHF
TRBV6-5,TRBJ2-1,15,.,few,TGTGCCAGCAGTATCGGGAGACGCTCCTACAATGAGCAGTTCTTC,CASSIGRRSYNEQFF
TRBV5-1,TRBJ2-3,15,.,.,TGCGCCAGCGCTCCTCCGGGGGGCTCCACAGATACGCAGTATTTT,CASAPPGGSTDTQYF
TRBV2,TRBJ2-3,12,.,.,TGTGCCAGCAGTGAAGGCGAAGCAGAGCGGTATTTT,CASSEGEAERYF
TRBV5-1,TRBJ1-2,14,TRBD1,.,TGCGCCAGCAGATCGGACAGGGGCGCAGATGGCTACACCTTC,CASRSDRGADGYTF
TRBV5-6,TRBJ2-5,15,TRBD1,.,TGTGCCAGCAGCTTGGTGGACAGGGGAGGGGAGACCCAGTACTTC,CASSLVDRGGETQYF
TRBV19,TRBJ1-2,14,.,.,TGTGCCAGTAGTATCTTAGGGGCAGCTCATGGCTACACCTTC,CASSILGAAHGYTF
TRBV2,TRBJ2-1,14,TRBD2,.,TGTGCCAGCAGAAAGCGGGAGCTGAGTAATGAGCAGTTCTTC,CASRKRELSNEQFF
TRBV18,TRBJ1-4,12,.,.,TGTGCCAGCTCACTAACAGGTGAAAAACTGTTTTTT,CASSLTGEKLFF
TRBV5-1,TRBJ2-5,16,TRBD2,many,TGCGCCAGCAGCTTTGGGACTAGCGGGGCCCAAGAGACCCAGTACTTC,CASSFGTSGAQETQYF
TRBV5-1,TRBJ2-3,15,.,.,TGCGCCAGCAGCTTGGGGGCGTTCGTCGCAGATACGCAGTATTTT,CASSLGAFVADTQYF
TRBV4-3,TRBJ2-3,20,TRBD2,.,TGCGCCAGCAGCCAAGACGTGGTAACTAGCGGGAGGTCTAGCACAGATACGCAGTATTTT,CASSQDVVTSGRSSTDTQYF
TRBV7-9,TRBJ2-1,14,.,few,TGTGCCAGCAGCTTAGATAATTACTACAATGAGCAGTTCTTC,CASSLDNYYNEQFF
TRBV29-1,TRBJ2-5,13,TRBD1,few,TGCTCGGGGACAGGAGGAGGTCAAGAGACCCAGTACTTC,CSGTGGGQETQYF
TRBV6-5,TRBJ2-7,11,.,few,TGTGCCACTAAGGGCGGAGGGGAGCAGTACTTC,CATKGGGEQYF
TRBV15,TRBJ2-7,17,.,few,TGTGCCACCAGCAGGGACAGAGGGGCAGTGGACGGAAACGAGCAGTACTTC,CATSRDRGAVDGNEQYF
TRBV11-2,TRBJ1-2,14,TRBD1,.,TGTGCCAGCAGACCCTCCGGGACAGGCTATGGCTACACCTTC,CASRPSGTGYGYTF